The 23 T cell receptor beta chains listed next were all sequenced from one sample in a study of identical twins' blood T cells. Via MiXCR, TCRdb re-called the 5' RACE reads, giving one row per CDR3 protein. The sample holds 350,000 to 400,000 distinct CDR3 sequences; about 28% are singletons and the top ten take 6.1%. The sequenced sample was PBMCs. The origin of the receptors is a woman aged 18 to 49 in good health.

This clonotype was counted between two and nine times. The chain links TRBV6-2 or TRBV6-3 to TRBJ1-1, with D hard to call. V shed 0 bases and J shed 4 bases, with 15 bases lying between them. There are 16 residues in the CDR3. The germline gives CDR1 MNHEY, CDR2 SVGEGT. This CDR3 reads CASSYSNRPEGTEAFF. DNA of the CDR3: TGTGCCAGCAGTTACTCGAATCGGCCAGAGGGCACTGAAGCTTTCTTT.

On this clonotype: It is likely a read error, because the conserved phenylalanine at the end of the CDR3 is missing. The genes are TRBV4-3 and TRBJ1-2, with D possibly TRBD1 on 6 matching bases. Germline CDR1 is LGHNA and CDR2 is YSLEER. This CDR3 region has 15 residues. Trimming removed 0 bases at V and 6 bases at J, with 14 bases between. The CDR3 DNA is TGCGCCAGCAGCCAAGATAGGGGGGCTAGTAATGGCTACACCCTC. Translating gives CASSQDRGASNGYTL.

The CDR3 reads CASSSQREFNEQFF. CDR3 nucleotides: TGTGCCAGCAGCTCCCAGCGGGAGTTCAATGAGCAGTTCTTC. This rearrangement joins TRBV9 to TRBJ2-1; 8 bases match TRBD2. There are 14 residues in the CDR3. Per germline, CDR1 SGDLS and CDR2 YYNGEE. With 4 bases clipped from V and 6 bases from J, the junction kept 6 bases outside the gene matches. Together with reference TRBV9 and TRBJ2-1, the CDR3 gives the full variable domain: DSGVTQTPKHLITATGQRVTLRCSPRSGDLSVYWYQQSLDQGLQFLIQYYNGEERAKGNILERFSAQQFPDLHSELNLSSLELGDSALYFCASSSQREFNEQFFGPGTRLTVL.

V gene TRBV20-1 combines with J gene TRBJ2-3, with a tentative D call TRBD2 (6 bases). The CDR3 consists of 16 residues. V was pared by 5 bases and J by 6 bases, with 24 bases between. The germline V gene has CDR1 DFQATT and CDR2 SNEGSKA (reference sequence). The CDR3 DNA reads as TGCAGTGCTCCCGGTGGGACCGGCGGGGTATCGGATACGCAGTATTTT. This gives the protein CSAPGGTGGVSDTQYF.

This chain uses TRBV29-1 with TRBJ1-2; no clear D. CDR3 size: 11 residues. Between the trimmed V and J ends, which lost 3 bases and 7 bases, there was a span of 9 bases. Per the germline V gene, CDR1 is SQVTM and CDR2 is ANQGSEA. Here the CDR3 DNA reads TGCAGCGTTGAGGCGGGATCTGGCTACACCTTC. The encoded protein is CSVEAGSGYTF.

This clonotype was detected ten times or more. The V gene is TRBV5-4, the J gene TRBJ1-1, with D maybe TRBD1 (5 bases). The CDR3 is 14 amino acids. Per germline, CDR1 SGHNT and CDR2 YYREEE (reference sequence). The germline V and J ends were trimmed by 0 bases and 0 bases, with 6 bases remaining between them. CDR3 sequence reads: CASSLEGMNTEAFF. CDR3 DNA: TGTGCCAGCAGCTTGGAGGGGATGAACACTGAAGCTTTCTTT.

The chain links TRBV20-1 to TRBJ2-3; 10 bases are a match to TRBD2. The germline V gene has CDR1 DFQATT and CDR2 SNEGSKA (reference sequence). This CDR3 region has 17 residues. V was pared by 1 base and J by 0 bases, with 7 bases of the junction left unmatched. The DNA of the CDR3 is TGCAGTGCTAGAGGGCTAGCGGGAGCTTCTAGCACAGATACGCAGTATTTT. Translating it yields CSARGLAGASSTDTQYF.

The chain employs TRBV27 and TRBJ2-2; the D is unclear. The germline V and J ends were trimmed by 6 bases and 6 bases, with 11 bases remaining between them. This CDR3 has 13 residues. Germline V gene data show CDR1 as MNHEY and CDR2 as SMNVEV (reference sequence). CDR3 in DNA: TGTGCCAGCAGCCTCACCCTTTCCGGGGAGCTGTTTTTT. Translating gives CASSLTLSGELFF.

The rearrangement joins TRBV20-1 to TRBJ1-5; perhaps TRBD1 as D (6 bases). Per germline, CDR1 DFQATT and CDR2 SNEGSKA (reference sequence). V lost 6 bases to trimming and J lost 0 bases, with 12 bases between them. The CDR3 runs 14 residues. CDR3 amino acids: CSAPGGLSNQPQHF. The CDR3 DNA follows: TGCAGTGCCCCTGGGGGGCTTAGCAATCAGCCCCAGCATTTT.

V is TRBV19 and J is TRBJ1-3; tentatively, D is TRBD1 (5 bases). Germline-derived CDR1 and CDR2 are LNHDA and SQIVND (reference sequence). V lost 1 base to trimming and J lost 8 bases, with 12 bases between them. CDR3 size: 14 residues. The CDR3 DNA reads as TGTGCCAGTAGTATAGCTGGTCAGGGACACACCATATATTTT. This translates into CASSIAGQGHTIYF.

The gene calls are TRBV4-3 and TRBJ2-2, with D maybe TRBD1 (5 bases). The V end lost 8 bases, the J end lost 0 bases, and 10 bases lay between the germline ends. The CDR3 is 14 amino acids. The germline CDR1 and CDR2 sequences are LGHNA and YSLEER. CDR3 in amino acids: CASSDSPNTGELFF. CDR3 nucleotides: TGCGCCAGCTCCGACAGCCCGAACACCGGGGAGCTGTTTTTT.

This clonotype was detected ten times or more. CDR3 in DNA: TGTGCCAGCAGTTACGGGCCCGAAGCTTTCTTT. Translation: CASSYGPEAFF. The chain couples TRBV12-3 or TRBV12-4 to TRBJ1-1; D is unresolved. V lost 4 bases to trimming and J lost 8 bases, with 8 bases between them. CDR3 length equals 11 residues.

This clonotype came up a few times. This rearrangement joins TRBV30 to TRBJ1-4, with D possibly TRBD1 on 5 matching bases. The V gene lost 1 base and the J gene lost 3 bases, with 12 bases spanning the gap. The V gene's germline CDR1 is GTSNPN and CDR2 SVGIG (reference sequence). The CDR3 runs to 15 residues. Here the CDR3 reads CAWSAQGRPNEKLFF. Written as DNA, the CDR3 is TGTGCCTGGAGTGCCCAGGGCAGACCTAATGAAAAACTGTTTTTT.

This clonotype turned up a few times. The chain links TRBV20-1 to TRBJ1-4, with 10 bases that match TRBD1. The CDR3 spans 12 residues. The germline V gene encodes CDR1 DFQATT and CDR2 SNEGSKA (reference sequence). The V segment lost 6 bases and the J segment 6 bases; nucleotides outside the gene matches: 1. CDR3 region: CSAGTGDEKLFF. CDR3 nucleotides: TGCAGTGCCGGGACAGGGGATGAAAAACTGTTTTTT.

On this clonotype itself: The junction does not match germline at one end; this may be a read error. The chain combines TRBV7-9 with TRBJ1-1; D might be TRBD1 (6 bases). This CDR3 comprises 11 residues. CDR1 SEHNR and CDR2 FQNEAQ come from the germline V gene (reference sequence). CDR3 loop: CASSSFGQPIF. DNA of the CDR3: TGTGCCAGCAGCTCCTTTGGACAGCCAATCTTT.

The chain uses TRBV20-1 and TRBJ1-2; D gene uncertain. V was pared by 6 bases and J by 2 bases, with 16 bases between. This CDR3 spans 14 amino acids. The germline CDR1 and CDR2 sequences are DFQATT and SNEGSKA (reference sequence). The CDR3 nucleotides read TGCAGTGCCATCCGACCGGCCGTAAACTATGGCTACACCTTC. This encodes CSAIRPAVNYGYTF.

In its sample, this clonotype was seen a few times. The gene calls are TRBV13 and TRBJ1-3; D is possibly TRBD1 (6 bases). Germline loops: CDR1 PRHDT, CDR2 FYEKMQ (reference sequence). V lost 5 bases and J 4 bases, leaving 12 bases between the germline ends. The length of the CDR3 is 14 residues. The CDR3, as DNA: TGTGCCAGCAGCGAGAGGGACATCGGAAACACCATATATTTT. Residues: CASSERDIGNTIYF.

Note on this clonotype: A much larger clone differs from this one at a single base, so this may be a read error. The rearrangement links TRBV29-1 to TRBJ2-3; 7 bases match TRBD1. Germline CDR1 is SQVTM and CDR2 is ANQGSEA. The CDR3 contains 14 residues. The CDR3 is CSVEVRKGADAQYF. CDR3 DNA: TGCAGCGTTGAAGTCAGGAAGGGGGCAGATGCGCAGTATTTT.

J is TRBJ1-1 and V is TRBV5-6, with 9 bases matching TRBD1. Germline values: CDR1 SGHDT, CDR2 YYEEEE. V shed 2 bases and J 1 base; nucleotides not matched to a gene: 3. The CDR3 has 15 amino acids. CDR3 loop: CASSFGDRENTEAFF. The DNA of the CDR3 is TGTGCCAGCAGCTTTGGGGACAGGGAGAACACTGAAGCTTTCTTT. The variable domain in full, with the rest retrieved from reference TRBV5-6 and TRBJ1-1, is DAGVTQSPTHLIKTRGQQVTLRCSPKSGHDTVSWYQQALGQGPQFIFQYYEEEERQRGNFPDRFSGHQFPNYSSELNVNALLLGDSALYLCASSFGDRENTEAFFGQGTRLTVV.

The chain uses TRBV11-2 and TRBJ1-1; the D is unclear. The CDR3 length is 16 residues. Germline-derived CDR1 and CDR2 are SGHAT and FQNNGV. V lost 1 base and J lost 1, with 13 bases in between. Here the CDR3 reads CASSLGGVPWNTEAFF. CDR3 DNA sequence: TGTGCCAGCAGCTTAGGCGGCGTGCCTTGGAACACTGAAGCTTTCTTT.

V and J are TRBV18 and TRBJ1-1, with D hard to call. Germline V gene lookup returns CDR1 KGHSH and CDR2 LQKENI. The CDR3 length is 16 residues. The ends were cut back, 0 bases at V and 0 bases at J, with 11 bases in the middle. CDR3 sequence (DNA): TGTGCCAGCTCACCACCCGGCTTTGCGATGAACACTGAAGCTTTCTTT. It translates to CASSPPGFAMNTEAFF.

Comments on this clonotype: An end of the junction differs from the germline gene, which may be a read error. The rearrangement links TRBV7-9 to TRBJ1-1; TRBD1 matches at 11 bases. This CDR3 comprises 13 residues. The V gene's germline CDR1 is SEHNR and CDR2 FQNEAQ (reference sequence). The CDR3 sequence is CSSRGTGGTEAFF. The CDR3 region has the DNA TGTTCCAGCAGGGGGACAGGGGGCACTGAAGCTTTCTTT. Using reference TRBV7-9 and TRBJ1-1 for the parts outside the CDR3, the full variable domain is DTGVSQNPRHKITKRGQNVTFRCDPISEHNRLYWYRQTLGQGPEFLTYFQNEAQLEKSRLLSDRFSAERPKGSFSTLEIQRTEQGDSAMYLCSSRGTGGTEAFFGQGTRLTVV.

The chain uses TRBV5-1 and TRBJ2-7, with D unresolved. CDR3 length: 14 residues. Per the germline V gene, CDR1 is SGHRS and CDR2 is YFSETQ. Trimming left V 0 bases short and J 0 bases short, with 7 bases between. CDR3 loop: CASSLGGASYEQYF. As DNA, the CDR3 is TGCGCCAGCAGCTTGGGAGGAGCCTCCTACGAGCAGTACTTC.